This is a list of T cell receptor beta chains from one sample in a study of control samples from healthy donors and cancer patients. The table came from immunoSEQ multiplex PCR; TCRdb's copy has only in-frame clones and leaves some out. Seen here are under 450,000 clones, around nine tenths observed once, and the top ten hold 5% to 7%. The sample was PBMCs. These receptor sequences come from a man aged 40-49 years with head and neck cancer. Each CDR3 is given without its conserved first and last residue.

>TRBV19
ASSETSGRSYNEQF
>TRBV21-1
ASSNSPGGGYGYT
>TRBV30
AWRGANLNTEAF
>TRBV12-3/TRBV12-4
ASRRGRGEQY
>TRBV25-1
ASSEFGVPDTQY
>TRBV7-3
ASKLLAGGRHSQETQY
>TRBV18
ASSPGTRGNFYT
>TRBV30
AWSPRDRVYQPQH
>TRBV7-6
ASSLGLSYEQY
>TRBV19
ASSIRTGGSPLH
>TRBV28
ASSLPGTDTQY
>TRBV18
ASSPPGGSGGNEQF
>TRBV7-3
ASSPRTSGRDSYNEQF
>TRBV3-1/TRBV3-2
ASSQDSARGVALH
>TRBV5-6
ASSPSVNGGED
>TRBV21-1
ASIQGGTGKDQPQH
>TRBV11-3
ASSLNSDTQY